This paragraph covers one TCR beta chain sequence. Its antigen remains unidentified. The data were taken from a study of identifying expanded T cells in peripheral blood. General study points: Technical replicates showed 0.9 to 1.5 changed clones; roughly two weeks roughly 16; four weeks 19. Approximately 2-week clone count variance significantly increased as total template count grew.

The CDR3 length is 13 residues. V dropped 5 bases and J dropped 4 bases, with 11 bases sitting between them. CDR1 and CDR2 from the germline V gene are SEHNR and FQNEAQ (reference sequence). Collection occurred without any documented infections or immune events in donors. Sequencing used immunoSEQ multiplex PCR; TCRdb keeps in-frame clones, though not all of them. The sample shows 120,000 or so clones, 75% to 90% of them seen only once. The TCR originated in a person aged 18 to 70 in good health. Input material: blood. The rearrangement links TRBV7-9 to TRBJ1-2; D may be TRBD1 (5 bases). The CDR3 region has the DNA TGTGCCAGCAGCACCGACAGACCCTATGGCTACACCTTC. Its protein is CASSTDRPYGYTF.